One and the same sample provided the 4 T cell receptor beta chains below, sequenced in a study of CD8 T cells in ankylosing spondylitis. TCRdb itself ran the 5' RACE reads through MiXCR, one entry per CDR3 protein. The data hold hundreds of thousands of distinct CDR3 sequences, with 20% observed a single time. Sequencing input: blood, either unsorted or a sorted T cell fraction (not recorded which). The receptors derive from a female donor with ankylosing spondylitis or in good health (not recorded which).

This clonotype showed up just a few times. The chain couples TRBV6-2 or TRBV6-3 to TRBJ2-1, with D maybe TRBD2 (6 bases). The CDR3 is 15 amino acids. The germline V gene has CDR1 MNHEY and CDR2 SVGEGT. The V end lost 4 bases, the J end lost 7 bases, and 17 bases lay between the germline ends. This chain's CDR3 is CASSFPGGESNEQFF. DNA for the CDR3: TGTGCCAGCAGTTTCCCTGGCGGGGAGTCGAATGAGCAGTTCTTC.

DNA for the CDR3: TGCAGTGCTAGAGATCCAGGACATCCCGGAGCTTTCTTT. As protein: CSARDPGHPGAFF. The chain combines TRBV20-1 with TRBJ1-1; possibly TRBD1 for D (5 bases). Germline CDR1 and CDR2: DFQATT and SNEGSKA (reference sequence). The CDR3 runs 13 residues. V shed 0 bases and J shed 10 bases, with 15 bases lying between them.

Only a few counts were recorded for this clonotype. The CDR3: CASSRLAGFNEQFF. The CDR3 DNA is TGTGCCAGCAGTCGACTAGCGGGATTTAACGAGCAGTTCTTC. The chain links TRBV6-1 to TRBJ2-1, with TRBD2 identical over 11 bases. Germline CDR1 and CDR2: MNHNS and SASEGT. The junction had 7 bases not matched to a gene; V was cut back by 5 bases and J by 10 bases. The CDR3 has 14 residues.

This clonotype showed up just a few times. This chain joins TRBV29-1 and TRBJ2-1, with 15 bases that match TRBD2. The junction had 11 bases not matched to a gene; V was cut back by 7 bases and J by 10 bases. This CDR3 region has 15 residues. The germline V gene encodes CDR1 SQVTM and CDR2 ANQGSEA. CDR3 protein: CSAPGLAGGPEEQFF. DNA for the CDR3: TGCAGCGCCCCAGGACTAGCGGGAGGGCCGGAGGAGCAGTTCTTC.